Many counts were recorded for the clone carrying this TCR beta chain. Antigen specificity is unknown. The CDR3 is made up of 14 amino acids. The V end was cut by 2 bases, the J end by 5 bases, with 13 bases between. Germline V CDR1 and CDR2: MNHEY, SVGAGI. The data are from a study of Graves' ophthalmopathy and Graves' hyperthyroidism. From RNA, the CDR3 regions of TCR beta chains were amplified and sequenced. After a first-round RT-PCR with HTBI primers, a second-round multiplex PCR was run. TCRdb re-called the multiplex PCR reads with MiXCR, one entry per CDR3 protein. The sample carries about 660,000 distinct CDR3 sequences, just over 40% recorded once. Overall study results and limits: Ophthalmopathy versus stable hyperthyroidism: 13-signature model gave 85% to 90% sensitivity, 81.08% specificity.

This chain uses TRBV6-5 with TRBJ2-7, with D tentatively TRBD2 (6 bases). The TCR comes from an adult man with Graves' ophthalmopathy. Sequencing was carried out using peripheral blood. DNA of the CDR3: TGTGCCAGCAGTTACGGCGGGGCAGGGAACGAGCAGTACTTC. Its protein product is CASSYGGAGNEQYF.